These T cell receptor beta chains were read from a single sample in a study of blood T cell repertoires in COVID-19. Some clones are missing from TCRdb's copy, which holds only in-frame ones; the method was immunoSEQ multiplex PCR. The sample yields roughly 78,000 clones, about 89% seen once. The sample comprised peripheral blood. The receptor source for this set is a woman aged 60-75 years with acute or convalescent COVID-19. CDR3s include the opening cysteine and the closing phenylalanine or tryptophan. The D gene is left open where the match is weak. Where a row states a size, it is once, few, many or the class of an expanded clone; other rows omit it.

>TRBJ2-6|TRBV5-1|-|-
TGCGCCAGCAGCGCGGGACTCTTGAGGGCCAACGTCCTGACTTTC
CASSAGLLRANVLTF
>TRBJ1-1|TRBV19|once|TRBD1
TGTGCCAGTAGTCCCCCCCAGACAGGGGTAAGCACTGAAGCTTTCTTT
CASSPPQTGVSTEAFF
>TRBJ2-7|TRBV11-2|-|-
TGTGCCAGCAGCCCATCACAGGCCACCTACGAGCAGTACTTC
CASSPSQATYEQYF
>TRBJ2-1|TRBV7-2|-|TRBD2
TGTGCCAGCAGCTTAGGACTAGCGGTATACAATGAGCAGTTCTTC
CASSLGLAVYNEQFF
>TRBJ2-3|TRBV24-1|-|TRBD1
TGTGCCACCAGTGAACCAGGGACAGACAGCACAGATACGCAGTATTTT
CATSEPGTDSTDTQYF
>TRBJ1-3|TRBV7-8|-|TRBD1
TGTGCCAGCAGCCTCGACAGGGCCGGGGGAAACACCATATATTTT
CASSLDRAGGNTIYF
>TRBJ1-1|TRBV29-1|-|TRBD1
TGCAGCGTTGGGGCAGGGGGGAACACTGAAGCTTTCTTT
CSVGAGGNTEAFF
>TRBJ2-7|TRBV10-3|-|-
TGTGCCATCAGTGAGGGAGGTTTATCCTACGAGCAGTACTTC
CAISEGGLSYEQYF
>TRBJ1-5|TRBV5-6|-|-
TGTGCCAGCAGCTTGGACGGGGGTTCAACCTATAGCAATCAGCCCCAGCATTTT
CASSLDGGSTYSNQPQHF
>TRBJ1-1|TRBV6-5|-|-
TGTGCCAGCGAACCAGGAGGTTACATGAACACTGAAGCTTTCTTT
CASEPGGYMNTEAFF
>TRBJ2-7|TRBV9|-|TRBD1
TGTGCCAGCAGCGCCGCCGGGACAGGGGGCTACGAGCAGTACTTC
CASSAAGTGGYEQYF
>TRBJ2-1|TRBV5-1|-|TRBD2
TGCGCCAGCAGCTTGGTGGTAGCGGGAGACGGTGAGCAGTTCTTC
CASSLVVAGDGEQFF
>TRBJ2-1|TRBV7-2|-|TRBD2
TGTGCCAGCAGCTCGGGACTAGCGGAATACAATGAGCAGTTCTTC
CASSSGLAEYNEQFF
>TRBJ2-6|TRBV7-3|-|-
TGTGCCAGCAGCCCTACAGGGTACGGGGCCAACGTCCTGACTTTC
CASSPTGYGANVLTF
>TRBJ2-1|TRBV28|-|TRBD2
TGTGCCAGCGTTCTGAGCGGGGGTTTTTACAATGAGCAGTTCTTC
CASVLSGGFYNEQFF
>TRBJ1-6|TRBV6-5|-|TRBD1
TGTGCCAGCAGACCGGGACAGGGGGCTTCACCCCTCCACTTT
CASRPGQGASPLHF
>TRBJ2-6|TRBV5-4|-|TRBD1
TGTGCCAGCAGCTTCACCCACCGCCGGGACAGGTCGGCCAACGTCCTGACTTTC
CASSFTHRRDRSANVLTF
>TRBJ1-5|TRBV2|-|-
TGTGCCAGCAGTCTTACGGGTTATAGCAATCAGCCCCAGCATTTT
CASSLTGYSNQPQHF
>TRBJ1-4|TRBV5-6|-|TRBD1
TGTGCCAGCACCGGGACAGTTCTTGCCGAAGAAAAACTGTTTTTT
CASTGTVLAEEKLFF
>TRBJ1-2|TRBV7-9|-|-
TGTGCCAGCAGCCCTTCGGGGTCCTATGGCTACACCTTC
CASSPSGSYGYTF
>TRBJ2-5|TRBV3-1/TRBV3-2|-|TRBD1
TGTGCCAGCAGCCAAGGGACAGGCCCCGCAGCGCCCCAGTACTTC
CASSQGTGPAAPQYF
>TRBJ2-1|TRBV28|once|TRBD1
TGTGCCAGCACCGGGACAGGGCAGGGAAATGAGCAGTTCTTC
CASTGTGQGNEQFF
>TRBJ2-7|TRBV25-1|-|-
TGTGCCAGCAGTAAGGTACGGGCAGGGATTTACGAGCAGTACTTC
CASSKVRAGIYEQYF
>TRBJ2-3|TRBV6-5|-|TRBD2
TGTGCCAGCAGTTACGTAGGGGACTACACAGATACGCAGTATTTT
CASSYVGDYTDTQYF
>TRBJ1-6|TRBV28|-|TRBD1
TGTGCCAGCAGTTTGTCGGACAGGAATTCACCCCTCCACTTT
CASSLSDRNSPLHF
>TRBJ2-6|TRBV28|-|-
TGTGCCAGCAGTTTAAGGGGAATTACGATCAACGTCCTGACTTTC
CASSLRGITINVLTF
>TRBJ2-3|TRBV5-1|once|TRBD2
TGCGCCAGCAGCCCATCTAGCGGGAGCACAGATACGCAGTATTTT
CASSPSSGSTDTQYF
>TRBJ2-1|TRBV29-1|-|TRBD2
TGCAGCGTTGAGTTCCTAGCGGGGGCTATCAATGAGCAGTTCTTC
CSVEFLAGAINEQFF
>TRBJ2-1|TRBV28|-|TRBD2
TGTGCCAGCAGCCCTGCGGGACTAGCAGGCCATGAGCAGTTCTTC
CASSPAGLAGHEQFF
>TRBJ1-3|TRBV7-9|-|TRBD1
TGTGCCAGCAGCCCGCCGGACAGGGCAAAATCAAGCTCTGGAAACACCATATATTTT
CASSPPDRAKSSSGNTIYF
>TRBJ1-4|TRBV5-1|-|-
TGCGCCAGCAGCTTGGGCACTTCGTCGAATGAAAAACTGTTTTTT
CASSLGTSSNEKLFF
>TRBJ2-3|TRBV7-7|-|TRBD2
TGTGCCAGCAGCTTAGGACGGGGGGGAGATACGCAGTATTTT
CASSLGRGGDTQYF
>TRBJ2-7|TRBV18|once|-
TGTGCCAGCTCACCAAGGTCAGGGGGGAGCTCCTACGAGCAGTACTTC
CASSPRSGGSSYEQYF
>TRBJ2-3|TRBV4-2|-|-
TGTGCCAGCAGCCAAGGGACTCGGACAGATACGCAGTATTTT
CASSQGTRTDTQYF
>TRBJ1-4|TRBV19|-|-
TGTGCCAGTAATCAACAGGGATTTAATGAAAAACTGTTTTTT
CASNQQGFNEKLFF
>TRBJ1-4|TRBV6-5|-|TRBD1
TGTGCCAGCAGTTACGGCTCAGGGGGGGAAAAACTGTTTTTT
CASSYGSGGEKLFF
>TRBJ2-5|TRBV5-1|-|TRBD1
TGCGCCAGCAGCTGGACAGGGGGATCGTTCGAGACCCAGTACTTC
CASSWTGGSFETQYF
>TRBJ2-7|TRBV6-2/TRBV6-3|-|-
TGTGCCAGCAGTTTGACTTACCAGGGGGAGCAGTACTTC
CASSLTYQGEQYF
>TRBJ1-1|TRBV19|few|TRBD1
TGTGCCAGTATCATTACAGGGGGCACTGAAGCTTTCTTT
CASIITGGTEAFF
>TRBJ2-1|TRBV6-6|-|-
TGTGCCAGCAGCTGGGGGGGGGCGGATGAGCAGTTCTTC
CASSWGGADEQFF
>TRBJ2-1|TRBV25-1|-|-
TGTGCCAGCAGTACCCCGGGACATCGGGGTGAGCAGTTCTTC
CASSTPGHRGEQFF
>TRBJ1-2|TRBV28|-|TRBD1
TGTGCCAGCACCTCGGGACAGATAGATGGCTACACCTTC
CASTSGQIDGYTF
>TRBJ2-1|TRBV5-1|-|-
TGCGCCAGCAGCTGGTCGGGTATTGAGCAGTTCTTC
CASSWSGIEQFF
>TRBJ1-1|TRBV2|few|TRBD1
TGTGCCAGCACTCCGGACAGGGGTAGGGTTGAAGCTTTCTTT
CASTPDRGRVEAFF
>TRBJ2-7|TRBV4-3|-|TRBD1
TGCGCCAGCAGCCCCCGGACAGGGGGCAAGCTGTACTACGAGCAGTACTTC
CASSPRTGGKLYYEQYF
>TRBJ2-1|TRBV11-3|-|TRBD2
TGTGCCAGCAGCTTAACTAGCGGGGTTTACAATGAGCAGTTCTTC
CASSLTSGVYNEQFF
>TRBJ2-7|TRBV24-1|once|-
TGTGCCACAGCTGCTACAGGAGTATCCTACGAGCAGTACTTC
CATAATGVSYEQYF
>TRBJ2-7|TRBV6-5|-|-
TGTGCCAGCAGGCGCAAGGGCGTCGGAGGTTACGAGCAGTACTTC
CASRRKGVGGYEQYF
>TRBJ1-1|TRBV19|-|TRBD1
TGTGCCAGTATGGACCCGGGACAGGGTATTATTGAAGCTTTCTTT
CASMDPGQGIIEAFF
>TRBJ1-5|TRBV27|-|TRBD1
TGTGCCAGCAGCTTACAGGGGGCTCCGTATCAGCCCCAGCATTTT
CASSLQGAPYQPQHF
>TRBJ2-7|TRBV27|-|-
TGTGCCAGCGAAGACAGATACGAGCAGTACTTC
CASEDRYEQYF
>TRBJ2-1|TRBV7-2|-|-
TGTGCCAGCAGCTTAGCCCAGGGGTCTGAGCAGTTCTTC
CASSLAQGSEQFF
>TRBJ2-3|TRBV27|-|-
TGTGCCAGCAGTTCGCGGGACCACACAGATACGCAGTATTTT
CASSSRDHTDTQYF
>TRBJ2-7|TRBV7-2|few|-
TGTGCCAGCAGCCGGGGGTGGAGCGGCTCCTACGAGCAGTACTTC
CASSRGWSGSYEQYF
>TRBJ1-2|TRBV3-1/TRBV3-2|-|TRBD1
TGTGCCAGCAGCCCTGGACAGGTTCCTAACTATGGCTACACCTTC
CASSPGQVPNYGYTF
>TRBJ1-5|TRBV6-6|-|TRBD1
TGTGCCAGCAGTACAGGGGGCACTCAGCCCCAGCATTTT
CASSTGGTQPQHF
>TRBJ1-5|TRBV7-9|few|-
TGTGCCAGCAGCCCCGAACGGGGCAATCAGCCCCAGCATTTT
CASSPERGNQPQHF
>TRBJ1-3|TRBV10-3|-|-
TGTGCCATCAGTGTCGGTGCGGGAAACACCATATATTTT
CAISVGAGNTIYF
>TRBJ1-4|TRBV28|-|-
TGTGCCAGCGTCGACAGGTCCGGGTATGCAACTAATGAAAAACTGTTTTTT
CASVDRSGYATNEKLFF
>TRBJ1-4|TRBV6-6|-|-
TGTGCCAGCAGTTACTCGATAGCCGGGGTAGATGAAAAACTGTTTTTT
CASSYSIAGVDEKLFF